This is a list of T cell receptor beta chains from one sample in a study of cytomegalovirus exposure and HLA in healthy donors. Libraries were prepared by immunoSEQ multiplex PCR; TCRdb keeps only in-frame clonotypes and omits some of them. The sample lists roughly 100,000 clones; almost 80% were seen once. The sequencing input was PBMCs. The receptors derive from a man aged 55-75 years in good health and CMV-seropositive. Each CDR3 is given with its conserved first and last residue. The order of the fields is J gene, V gene, clone size, D gene, CDR3 protein, CDR3 DNA. D genes are given only for firm matches. Clone size appears in some rows only: once, few, many, or a class for an expanded clone.

>TRBJ2-2|TRBV7-9|.|.
CSSSSGAGELFF
TGTTCCAGCAGCTCCGGGGCCGGGGAGCTGTTTTTT
>TRBJ1-3|TRBV9|once|.
CASSVSRNTIYF
TGTGCCAGCAGCGTTTCTAGAAACACCATATATTTT
>TRBJ1-1|TRBV5-5|.|.
CASSTGWAHPEAFF
TGTGCCAGCAGTACAGGATGGGCGCACCCTGAAGCTTTCTTT
>TRBJ1-1|TRBV19|few|TRBD1
CAGGDSEAFF
TGTGCCGGAGGGGACAGTGAAGCTTTCTTT
>TRBJ2-3|TRBV7-2|once|TRBD2
CASSLNSVGGRDTQYF
TGTGCCAGCAGCTTAAACTCGGTGGGGGGGAGAGATACGCAGTATTTT
>TRBJ1-2|TRBV18|.|.
CASSPAGGDGGYTF
TGTGCCAGCTCCCCAGCGGGAGGGGACGGCGGCTACACCTTC
>TRBJ1-5|TRBV29-1|.|TRBD1
CSVLGQGDQPQHF
TGCAGCGTACTGGGACAGGGCGATCAGCCCCAGCATTTT
>TRBJ1-1|TRBV5-4|.|.
CASSQDWGPTEAFF
TGCGCCAGCAGCCAAGATTGGGGGCCAACTGAAGCTTTCTTT
>TRBJ1-2|TRBV18|.|TRBD1
CASSPDRGNYGYTF
TGTGCCAGCTCACCCGACAGGGGGAACTATGGCTACACCTTC
>TRBJ1-1|TRBV7-9|.|.
CASSLERNTEAFF
TGTGCCAGCAGCTTAGAGAGGAACACTGAAGCTTTCTTT
>TRBJ2-7|TRBV7-9|.|.
CASSLTGTPTSEQYF
TGTGCCAGCAGCTTAACCGGGACTCCTACGTCCGAGCAGTACTTC
>TRBJ2-5|TRBV6-5|once|.
CASQGTGETQYF
TGTGCCAGCCAGGGGACCGGGGAGACCCAGTACTTC
>TRBJ2-5|TRBV28|.|TRBD2
CASSFRAGGLMTQYF
TGTGCCAGCAGTTTCCGAGCGGGGGGGCTTATGACCCAGTACTTC
>TRBJ2-2|TRBV15|.|.
CATSRDEGVGELFF
TGTGCCACCAGCAGAGATGAAGGGGTCGGGGAGCTGTTTTTT
>TRBJ2-7|TRBV18|.|TRBD1
CASSPTRRRQGKASYEQYF
TGTGCCAGCTCACCGACCCGTCGCAGACAGGGGAAAGCTTCCTACGAGCAGTACTTC
>TRBJ2-3|TRBV21-1|.|.
CASSNYRYF
TGTGCCAGCAGCAACTACCGGTATTTT
>TRBJ1-1|TRBV5-1|.|.
CASSLGDTMNTEAFF
TGCGCCAGCAGCTTGGGGGACACGATGAACACTGAAGCTTTCTTT
>TRBJ1-2|TRBV5-1|.|TRBD1
CASSLGMTGLYGYTF
TGCGCCAGCAGCTTGGGCATGACAGGGCTCTATGGCTACACCTTC
>TRBJ1-6|TRBV4-3|.|.
CASSQIITGRGYNSPLHF
TGCGCCAGCAGCCAAATAATAACCGGCAGGGGCTATAATTCACCCCTCCACTTT
>TRBJ2-1|TRBV5-1|.|TRBD1
CASSFGQGVYNEQFF
TGCGCCAGCAGCTTCGGACAGGGTGTCTACAATGAGCAGTTCTTC
>TRBJ1-6|TRBV28|.|.
CASRTGPGGNSPLHF
TGTGCCAGCAGGACGGGACCGGGGGGCAATTCACCCCTCCACTTT
>TRBJ2-3|TRBV12-5|.|.
CASGLIRDTQYF
TGTGCTAGTGGTCTTATCAGAGATACGCAGTATTTT
>TRBJ1-6|TRBV10-1|.|TRBD1
CASSAGTGGSPLHF
TGCGCCAGCAGTGCCGGGACAGGGGGTTCACCCCTCCACTTT
>TRBJ1-1|TRBV7-2|few|TRBD1
CASSRDRWAEAFF
TGTGCCAGCAGCCGGGACAGGTGGGCGGAAGCTTTCTTT
>TRBJ2-3|TRBV5-1|.|TRBD1
CASSIGQGADTQYF
TGCGCCAGCAGCATCGGACAGGGGGCAGATACGCAGTATTTT
>TRBJ2-3|TRBV5-1|.|TRBD2
CASSGSLAGGSDTQYF
TGCGCCAGCAGCGGATCACTGGCGGGGGGCTCAGATACGCAGTATTTT
>TRBJ1-6|TRBV19|.|.
CASSLQGPWDNSPLHF
TGTGCCAGTAGTCTCCAGGGGCCTTGGGATAATTCACCCCTCCACTTT
>TRBJ1-4|TRBV27|.|TRBD1
CASSTTGTNEKLFF
TGTGCCAGCAGTACGACAGGGACTAATGAAAAACTGTTTTTT
>TRBJ1-4|TRBV6-5|.|.
CASSYGTNEKLFF
TGTGCCAGCAGTTACGGGACAAATGAAAAACTGTTTTTT
>TRBJ2-7|TRBV10-3|few|.
CAISEGGQIPYEQYF
TGTGCCATCAGTGAGGGAGGACAGATCCCCTACGAGCAGTACTTC
>TRBJ1-4|TRBV18|.|.
CASSPDSSNEKLFF
TGTGCCAGCTCCCCCGACTCGTCTAATGAAAAACTGTTTTTT
>TRBJ2-2|TRBV6-1|.|TRBD1
CASTRQGMTGELFF
TGTGCCAGCACAAGACAGGGGATGACCGGGGAGCTGTTTTTT
>TRBJ2-7|TRBV6-5|.|TRBD2
CASKMSGGPNYEQYF
TGTGCCAGCAAAATGAGCGGGGGGCCAAACTACGAGCAGTACTTC
>TRBJ2-2|TRBV5-5|.|TRBD1
CASSFFGQGSGELFF
TGTGCCAGCAGCTTCTTTGGACAGGGGTCCGGGGAGCTGTTTTTT
>TRBJ1-1|TRBV5-1|.|.
CASSLGQSNTEAFF
TGCGCCAGCAGCTTGGGACAGTCGAACACTGAAGCTTTCTTT
>TRBJ1-2|TRBV4-3|.|.
CASSQGYGQPDGYTF
TGCGCCAGCAGCCAAGGATACGGACAGCCGGATGGCTACACCTTC
>TRBJ1-1|TRBV30|.|.
CAWSLLRGNLEAFF
TGTGCCTGGAGTCTCCTAAGAGGGAACCTTGAAGCTTTCTTT
>TRBJ1-5|TRBV7-2|.|TRBD1
CASSTRQGKNQPQHF
TGTGCCAGCAGCACCCGACAGGGAAAGAATCAGCCCCAGCATTTT
>TRBJ1-1|TRBV2|few|TRBD1
CASRGDSLNTEAFF
TGTGCCAGCAGGGGGGACAGCTTGAACACTGAAGCTTTCTTT
>TRBJ1-6|TRBV5-5|.|TRBD1
CASSLGQGNSPLHF
TGTGCCAGCAGCTTGGGACAGGGGAATTCACCCCTCCACTTT
>TRBJ1-1|TRBV7-2|.|TRBD1
CASSLGLRDRGLAFF
TGTGCCAGCAGCTTAGGCCTCCGGGACAGGGGATTGGCTTTCTTT
>TRBJ1-4|TRBV30|.|TRBD1
CACGTEEKLFF
TGTGCCTGTGGGACAGAAGAAAAACTGTTTTTT
>TRBJ2-7|TRBV19|.|.
CASRKTARGYEQYF
TGTGCCAGTAGAAAGACGGCCCGCGGCTACGAGCAGTACTTC
>TRBJ1-1|TRBV6-5|.|.
CASSYSWQGNTEAFF
TGTGCCAGCAGTTACAGTTGGCAGGGTAACACTGAAGCTTTCTTT
>TRBJ2-4|TRBV5-1|.|TRBD1
CASSSGTGTNIQYF
TGCGCCAGCAGCTCCGGGACAGGGACAAACATTCAGTACTTC
>TRBJ2-7|TRBV6-5|.|TRBD2
CASSYSGSGGRYEQYF
TGTGCCAGCAGTTACTCGGGCTCGGGGGGGCGGTACGAGCAGTACTTC
>TRBJ2-5|TRBV10-3|.|TRBD2
CAKVSGGQETQYF
TGTGCCAAGGTTAGCGGGGGCCAAGAGACCCAGTACTTC
>TRBJ1-6|TRBV9|.|.
CASSVEGYNSPLHF
TGTGCCAGCAGCGTGGAGGGCTATAATTCACCCCTCCACTTT
>TRBJ2-7|TRBV19|few|TRBD2
CASSPGLATYEQYF
TGTGCCAGTAGCCCGGGACTAGCTACCTACGAGCAGTACTTC